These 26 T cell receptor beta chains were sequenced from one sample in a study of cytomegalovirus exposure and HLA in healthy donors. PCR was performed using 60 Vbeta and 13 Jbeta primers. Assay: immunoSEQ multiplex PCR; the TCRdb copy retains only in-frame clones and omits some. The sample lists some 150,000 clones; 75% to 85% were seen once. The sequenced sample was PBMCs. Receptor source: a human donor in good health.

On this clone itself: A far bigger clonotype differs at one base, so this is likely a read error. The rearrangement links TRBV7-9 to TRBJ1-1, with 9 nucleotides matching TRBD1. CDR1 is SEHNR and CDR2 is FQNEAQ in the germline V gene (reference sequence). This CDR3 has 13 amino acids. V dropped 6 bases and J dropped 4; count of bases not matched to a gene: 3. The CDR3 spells CASRMTGGTEAFF. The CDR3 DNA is TGTGCCAGCAGAATGACAGGGGGCACTGAAGCTTTCTTT.

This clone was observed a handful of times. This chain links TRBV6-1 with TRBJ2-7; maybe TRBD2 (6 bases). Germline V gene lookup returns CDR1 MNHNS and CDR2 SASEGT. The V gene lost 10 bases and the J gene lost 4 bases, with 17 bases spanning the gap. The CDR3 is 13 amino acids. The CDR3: CATRRDFQYEQYF. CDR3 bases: TGTGCCACCCGAAGGGACTTCCAGTACGAGCAGTACTTC.

CDR3 region: CAWIGYLGDNEQFF. Written as DNA, the CDR3 is TGTGCCTGGATAGGATACTTGGGAGACAATGAGCAGTTCTTC. The chain is built from TRBV30 and TRBJ2-1; perhaps TRBD2 as D (5 bases). Trimming pared 4 bases from V and 5 bases from J, leaving 15 bases between. This CDR3 is 14 amino acids long. Germline CDR1 and CDR2: GTSNPN and SVGIG (reference sequence).

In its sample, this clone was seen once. CDR3 loop: CASSYRITGAPTEAFF. CDR3 coding DNA: TGTGCCAGCAGTTACCGAATTACAGGGGCACCCACTGAAGCTTTCTTT. The chain employs TRBV6-5 and TRBJ1-1; TRBD1 matches at 7 bases. Germline trimming cut 2 bases from V and 4 bases from J; bases unmatched to any gene: 10. The CDR3 is 16 residues long. Germline values: CDR1 MNHEY, CDR2 SVGAGI.

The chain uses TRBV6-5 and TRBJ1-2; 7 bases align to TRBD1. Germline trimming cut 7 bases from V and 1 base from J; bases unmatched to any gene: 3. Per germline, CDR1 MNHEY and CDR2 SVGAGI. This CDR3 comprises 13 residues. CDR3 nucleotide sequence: TGTGCCAGCACCCGGGACAGTAACTATGGCTACACCTTC. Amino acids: CASTRDSNYGYTF.

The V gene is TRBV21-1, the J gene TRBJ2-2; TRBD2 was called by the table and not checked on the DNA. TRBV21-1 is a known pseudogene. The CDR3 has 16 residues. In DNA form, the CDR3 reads TGTGCCAGCAGCGATCTAGCGGGGATGAACACCGGGGAGCTGTTTTTT. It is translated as CASSDLAGMNTGELFF.

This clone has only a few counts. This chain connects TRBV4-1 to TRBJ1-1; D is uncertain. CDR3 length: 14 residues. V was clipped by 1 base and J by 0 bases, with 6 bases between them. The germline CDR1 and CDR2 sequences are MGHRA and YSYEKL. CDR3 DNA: TGCGCCAGCAGCCAAGTCGTCCTGAACACTGAAGCTTTCTTT. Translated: CASSQVVLNTEAFF.

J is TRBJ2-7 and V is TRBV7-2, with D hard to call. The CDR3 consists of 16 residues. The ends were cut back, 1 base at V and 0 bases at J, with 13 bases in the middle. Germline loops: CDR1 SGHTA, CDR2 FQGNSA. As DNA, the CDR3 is TGTGCCAGCAGCTTAGATCGGGTTCCAAGCTCCTACGAGCAGTACTTC. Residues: CASSLDRVPSSYEQYF.

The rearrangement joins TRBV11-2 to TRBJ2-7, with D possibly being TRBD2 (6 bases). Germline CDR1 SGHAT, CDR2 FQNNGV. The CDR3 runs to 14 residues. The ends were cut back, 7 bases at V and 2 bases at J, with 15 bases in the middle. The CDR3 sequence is CASTWGGDAYEQYF. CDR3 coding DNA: TGTGCCAGCACCTGGGGCGGGGACGCCTACGAGCAGTACTTC.

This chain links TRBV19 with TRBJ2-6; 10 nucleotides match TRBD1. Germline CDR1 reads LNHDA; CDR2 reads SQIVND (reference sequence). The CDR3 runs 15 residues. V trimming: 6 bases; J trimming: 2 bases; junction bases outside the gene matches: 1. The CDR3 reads CASRGQGTGANVLTF. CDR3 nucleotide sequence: TGTGCCAGTAGGGGACAGGGGACTGGGGCCAACGTCCTGACTTTC.

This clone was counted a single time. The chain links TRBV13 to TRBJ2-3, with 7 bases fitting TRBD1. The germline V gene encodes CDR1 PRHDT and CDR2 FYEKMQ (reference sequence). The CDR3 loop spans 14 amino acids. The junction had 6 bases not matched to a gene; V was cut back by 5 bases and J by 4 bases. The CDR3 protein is CASSPQGGSDTQYF. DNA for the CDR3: TGTGCCAGCAGCCCCCAAGGGGGCTCAGATACGCAGTATTTT.

CDR3 DNA: TGTGCCATCAGTCTCGACAGGGGGCAAAGTAGTGGCTACACCTTC. This translates into CAISLDRGQSSGYTF. The gene calls are TRBV10-3 and TRBJ1-2; 10 bases align to TRBD1. After removal of 5 bases from V and 7 bases from J, the junction contained 10 bases not matched to a gene. The CDR3 has 15 residues. Per the germline V gene, CDR1 is ENHRY and CDR2 is SYGVKD.

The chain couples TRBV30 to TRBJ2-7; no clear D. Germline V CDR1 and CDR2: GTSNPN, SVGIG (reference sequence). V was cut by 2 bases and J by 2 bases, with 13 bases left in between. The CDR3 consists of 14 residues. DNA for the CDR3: TGTGCCTGGAGTCTCGACATTGGCACCTACGAGCAGTACTTC. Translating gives CAWSLDIGTYEQYF.

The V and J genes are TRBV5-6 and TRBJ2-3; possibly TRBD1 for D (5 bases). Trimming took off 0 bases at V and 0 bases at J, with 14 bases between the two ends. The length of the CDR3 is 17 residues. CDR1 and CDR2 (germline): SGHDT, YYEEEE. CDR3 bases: TGTGCCAGCAGCTTGGGGGTTGGACAAAGAAGCACAGATACGCAGTATTTT. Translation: CASSLGVGQRSTDTQYF. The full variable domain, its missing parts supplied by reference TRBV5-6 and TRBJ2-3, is DAGVTQSPTHLIKTRGQQVTLRCSPKSGHDTVSWYQQALGQGPQFIFQYYEEEERQRGNFPDRFSGHQFPNYSSELNVNALLLGDSALYLCASSLGVGQRSTDTQYFGPGTRLTVL.

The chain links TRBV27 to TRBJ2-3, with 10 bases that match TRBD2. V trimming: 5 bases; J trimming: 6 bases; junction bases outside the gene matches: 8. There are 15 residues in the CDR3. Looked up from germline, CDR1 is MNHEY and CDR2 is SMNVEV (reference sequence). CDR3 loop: CASSVLAGVRDTQYF. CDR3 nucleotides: TGTGCCAGCAGTGTCCTAGCGGGAGTCAGGGATACGCAGTATTTT.

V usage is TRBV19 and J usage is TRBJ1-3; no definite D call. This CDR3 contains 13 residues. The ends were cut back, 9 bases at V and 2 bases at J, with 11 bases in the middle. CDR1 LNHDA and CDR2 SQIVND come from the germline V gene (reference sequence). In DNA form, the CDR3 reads TGTGCCAGCTACCACGGGACTGGAAACACCATATATTTT. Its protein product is CASYHGTGNTIYF. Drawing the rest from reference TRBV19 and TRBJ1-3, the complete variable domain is DGGITQSPKYLFRKEGQNVTLSCEQNLNHDAMYWYRQDPGQGLRLIYYSQIVNDFQKGDIAEGYSVSREKKESFPLTVTSAQKNPTAFYLCASYHGTGNTIYFGEGSWLTVV.

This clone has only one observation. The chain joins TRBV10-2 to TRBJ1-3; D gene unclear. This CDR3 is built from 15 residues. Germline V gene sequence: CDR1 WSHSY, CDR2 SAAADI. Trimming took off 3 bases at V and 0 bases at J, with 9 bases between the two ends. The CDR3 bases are TGCGCCAGCAGTGAAGTTGGCAGCTCTGGAAACACCATATATTTT. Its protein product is CASSEVGSSGNTIYF.

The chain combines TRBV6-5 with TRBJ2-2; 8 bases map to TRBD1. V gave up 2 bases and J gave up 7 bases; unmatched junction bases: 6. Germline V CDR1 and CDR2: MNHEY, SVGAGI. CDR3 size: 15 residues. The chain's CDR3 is CASSYEAGGGGELFF. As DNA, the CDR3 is TGTGCCAGCAGTTACGAGGCAGGGGGCGGCGGGGAGCTGTTTTTT.

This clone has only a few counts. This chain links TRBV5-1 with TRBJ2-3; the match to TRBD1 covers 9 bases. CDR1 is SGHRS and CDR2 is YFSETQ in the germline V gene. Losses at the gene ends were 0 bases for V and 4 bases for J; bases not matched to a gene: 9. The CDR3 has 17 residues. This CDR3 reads CASSLEEGQGFSDTQYF. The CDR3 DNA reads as TGCGCCAGCAGCTTGGAAGAGGGACAGGGTTTTTCAGATACGCAGTATTTT.

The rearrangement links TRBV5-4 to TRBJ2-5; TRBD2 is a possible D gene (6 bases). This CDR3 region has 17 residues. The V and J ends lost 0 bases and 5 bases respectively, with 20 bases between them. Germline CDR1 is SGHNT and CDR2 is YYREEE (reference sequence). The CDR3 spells CASSLAPGLLTMETQYF. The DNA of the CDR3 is TGTGCCAGCAGCTTGGCCCCGGGACTTCTGACCATGGAGACCCAGTACTTC.

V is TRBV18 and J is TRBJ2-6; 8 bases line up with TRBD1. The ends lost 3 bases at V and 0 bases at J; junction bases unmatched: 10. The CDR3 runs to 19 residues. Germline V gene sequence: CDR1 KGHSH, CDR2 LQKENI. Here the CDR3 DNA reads TGTGCCAGCTCACCGACGGCAGGGGGCGCTGTCTCTGGGGCCAACGTCCTGACTTTC. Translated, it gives CASSPTAGGAVSGANVLTF.

In nucleotides, the CDR3 is TGTGCCAGCAGCTTAGCGTTCAGGACAGAGGACTACGAGCAGTACTTC. Amino acid sequence: CASSLAFRTEDYEQYF. The rearrangement joins TRBV7-8 to TRBJ2-7, with D perhaps matching TRBD1 (6 bases). Trimming removed 0 bases from V and 3 bases from J, with 15 bases in between. Germline V gene sequence: CDR1 SGHVS, CDR2 FQNEAQ. This CDR3 contains 16 residues.

The CDR3: CASSLGTVSTEAFF. CDR3 nucleotide sequence: TGTGCCAGCAGCCTGGGGACAGTCTCTACTGAAGCTTTCTTT. The V and J genes are TRBV9 and TRBJ1-1; 7 nucleotides match TRBD1. The germline V gene encodes CDR1 SGDLS and CDR2 YYNGEE. After removal of 4 bases from V and 5 bases from J, the junction contained 8 bases not matched to a gene. This CDR3 has 14 amino acids.

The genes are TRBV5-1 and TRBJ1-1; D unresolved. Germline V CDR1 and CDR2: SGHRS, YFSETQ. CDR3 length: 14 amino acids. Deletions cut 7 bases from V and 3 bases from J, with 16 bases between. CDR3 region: CASGREVEHTEAFF. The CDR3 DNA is TGCGCCAGCGGGAGGGAGGTCGAGCACACTGAAGCTTTCTTT.

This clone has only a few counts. CDR3 bases: TGTGCCAGCAGCTTATTCTCCGGGACAGAAGCTTTCTTT. This encodes CASSLFSGTEAFF. The chain carries TRBV5-6 and TRBJ1-1; D perhaps matches TRBD1 (6 bases). Trimming shortened V by 2 bases and J by 8 bases, and 13 bases separated the two germline ends. The CDR3 loop spans 13 amino acids. Looked up from germline, CDR1 is SGHDT and CDR2 is YYEEEE.

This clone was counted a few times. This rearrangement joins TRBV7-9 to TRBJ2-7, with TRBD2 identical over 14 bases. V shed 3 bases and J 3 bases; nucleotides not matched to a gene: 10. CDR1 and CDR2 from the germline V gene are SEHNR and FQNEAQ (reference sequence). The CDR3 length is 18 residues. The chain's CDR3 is CASSLGVGLAGGLYEQYF. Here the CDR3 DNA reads TGTGCCAGCAGCTTGGGAGTCGGACTAGCGGGAGGACTCTACGAGCAGTACTTC. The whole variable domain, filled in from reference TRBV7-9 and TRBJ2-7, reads DTGVSQNPRHKITKRGQNVTFRCDPISEHNRLYWYRQTLGQGPEFLTYFQNEAQLEKSRLLSDRFSAERPKGSFSTLEIQRTEQGDSAMYLCASSLGVGLAGGLYEQYFGPGTRLTVT.